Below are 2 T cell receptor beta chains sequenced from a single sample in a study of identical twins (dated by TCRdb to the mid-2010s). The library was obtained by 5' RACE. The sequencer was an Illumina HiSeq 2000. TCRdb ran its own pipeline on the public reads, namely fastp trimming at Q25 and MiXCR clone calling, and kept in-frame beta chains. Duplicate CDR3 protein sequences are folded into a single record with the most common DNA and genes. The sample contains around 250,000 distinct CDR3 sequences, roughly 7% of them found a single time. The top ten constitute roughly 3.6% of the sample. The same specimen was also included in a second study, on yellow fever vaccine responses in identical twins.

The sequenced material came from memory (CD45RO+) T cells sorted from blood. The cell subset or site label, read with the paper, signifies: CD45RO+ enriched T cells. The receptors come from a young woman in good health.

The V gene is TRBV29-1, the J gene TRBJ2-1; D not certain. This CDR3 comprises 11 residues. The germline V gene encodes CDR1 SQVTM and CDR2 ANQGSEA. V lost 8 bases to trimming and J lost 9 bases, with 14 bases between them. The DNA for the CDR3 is TGCAGCCCCCTGGTAGGGCGTGAGCAGTTCTTC. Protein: CSPLVGREQFF.

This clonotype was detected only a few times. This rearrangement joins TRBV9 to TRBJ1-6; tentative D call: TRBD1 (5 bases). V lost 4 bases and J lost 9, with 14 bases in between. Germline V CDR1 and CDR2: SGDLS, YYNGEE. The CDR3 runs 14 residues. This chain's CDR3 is CASSYDQGGSPLHF. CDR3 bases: TGTGCCAGCAGCTATGACCAGGGCGGTTCACCCCTCCACTTT. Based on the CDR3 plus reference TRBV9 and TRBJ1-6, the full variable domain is DSGVTQTPKHLITATGQRVTLRCSPRSGDLSVYWYQQSLDQGLQFLIQYYNGEERAKGNILERFSAQQFPDLHSELNLSSLELGDSALYFCASSYDQGGSPLHFGNGTRLTVT.